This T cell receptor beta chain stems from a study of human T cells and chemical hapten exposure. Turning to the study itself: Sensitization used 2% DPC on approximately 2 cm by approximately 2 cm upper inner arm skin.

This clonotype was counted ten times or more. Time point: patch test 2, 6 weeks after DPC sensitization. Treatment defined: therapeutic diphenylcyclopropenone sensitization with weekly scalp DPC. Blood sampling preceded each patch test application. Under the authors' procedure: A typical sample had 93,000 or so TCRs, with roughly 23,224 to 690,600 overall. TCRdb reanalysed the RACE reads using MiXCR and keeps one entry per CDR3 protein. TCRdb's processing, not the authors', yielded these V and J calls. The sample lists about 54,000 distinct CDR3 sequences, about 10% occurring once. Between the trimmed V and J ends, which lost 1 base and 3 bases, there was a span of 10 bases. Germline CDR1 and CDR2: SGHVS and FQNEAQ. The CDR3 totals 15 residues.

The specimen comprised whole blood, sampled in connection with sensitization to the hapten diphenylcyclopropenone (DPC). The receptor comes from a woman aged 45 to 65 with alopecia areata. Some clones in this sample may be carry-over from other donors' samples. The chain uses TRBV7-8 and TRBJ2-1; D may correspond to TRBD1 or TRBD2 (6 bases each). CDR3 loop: CASSLGGANYNEQFF. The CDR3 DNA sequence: TGTGCCAGCAGCTTAGGGGGGGCTAACTACAATGAGCAGTTCTTC.